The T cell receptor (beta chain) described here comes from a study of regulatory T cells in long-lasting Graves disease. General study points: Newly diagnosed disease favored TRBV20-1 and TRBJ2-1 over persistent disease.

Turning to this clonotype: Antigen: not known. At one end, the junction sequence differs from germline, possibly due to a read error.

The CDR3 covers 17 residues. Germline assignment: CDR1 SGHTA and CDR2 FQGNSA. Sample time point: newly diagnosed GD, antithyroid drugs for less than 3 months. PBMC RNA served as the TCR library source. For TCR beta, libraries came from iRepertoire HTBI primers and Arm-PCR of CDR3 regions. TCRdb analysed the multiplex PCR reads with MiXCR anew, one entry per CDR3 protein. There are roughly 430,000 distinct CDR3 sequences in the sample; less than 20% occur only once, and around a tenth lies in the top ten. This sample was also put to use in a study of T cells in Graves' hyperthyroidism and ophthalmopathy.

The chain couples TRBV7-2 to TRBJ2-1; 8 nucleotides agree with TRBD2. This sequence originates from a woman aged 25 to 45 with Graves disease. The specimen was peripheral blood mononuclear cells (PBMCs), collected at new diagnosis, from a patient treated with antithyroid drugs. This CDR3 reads CACSLSGSGDIYNEQFF. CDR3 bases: TGTGCCTGCAGCCTCTCGGGTAGCGGGGATATCTACAATGAGCAGTTCTTC.